The clone carrying this T cell receptor (beta chain) was counted a few times. The antigen remains unidentified. Building of the TCR beta libraries involved iRepertoire HTBI primers and Arm-PCR of CDR3 regions. One entry per CDR3 protein results from TCRdb running MiXCR on the multiplex PCR reads. Of about 420,000 distinct CDR3 sequences detected, 16% appear once; the ten largest clones hold around 23%. This sample stems from a study of regulatory T cells in long-lasting Graves disease. General study points: Newly diagnosed patients had higher TCR diversity than persistent Graves' patients did.

The CDR3 covers 13 residues. Trimming stripped 4 bases from V and 1 base from J, with 7 bases between. Germline V gene lookup returns CDR1 MNHEY and CDR2 SVGEGT. Regarding time point: newly diagnosed GD, antithyroid drugs for less than 3 months. RNA isolated from PBMCs was used to make the TCR library. These data were also filed under a second study, of T cells in Graves' hyperthyroidism and ophthalmopathy. As reported in that work: The model predicted ophthalmopathy a median around 6.5 months before onset.

The origin of this receptor is a woman aged 18-29 years with Graves disease. This specimen was peripheral blood mononuclear cells (PBMCs), taken at new diagnosis, from a patient treated with antithyroid drugs. The chain is built from TRBV6-2 or TRBV6-3 and TRBJ1-1; weak D call: TRBD1 (5 bases). CDR3: CASSWGWNTEAFF. CDR3 DNA: TGTGCCAGCAGTTGGGGGTGGAACACTGAAGCTTTCTTT.